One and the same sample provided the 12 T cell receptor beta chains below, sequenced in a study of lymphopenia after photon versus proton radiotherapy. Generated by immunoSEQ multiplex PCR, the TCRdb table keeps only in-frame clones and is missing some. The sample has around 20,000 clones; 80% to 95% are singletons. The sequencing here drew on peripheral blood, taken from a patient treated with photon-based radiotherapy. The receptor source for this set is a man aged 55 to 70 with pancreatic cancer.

The CDR3 nucleotides read TGTGCCAGCAGTAGGGACAGGGCTAGCACAGATACGCAGTATTTT. Translation: CASSRDRASTDTQYF. V gene TRBV27 combines with J gene TRBJ2-3, with 9 bases identical to TRBD1. Unmatched junction bases numbered 3, after V lost 5 bases and J lost 0 bases. The CDR3 is made up of 15 amino acids. Germline CDR1 is MNHEY and CDR2 is SMNVEV (reference sequence).

The CDR3 region is CASSLGREGRPQHF. The CDR3 DNA is TGTGCCAGCAGTCTAGGGAGGGAGGGGCGGCCCCAGCATTTT. This sequence joins TRBV2 and TRBJ1-5; D might be TRBD1 (5 bases). This CDR3 has 14 residues. In germline, CDR1 is SNHLY, CDR2 FYNNEI. Trimming pared 5 bases from V and 9 bases from J, leaving 17 bases between.

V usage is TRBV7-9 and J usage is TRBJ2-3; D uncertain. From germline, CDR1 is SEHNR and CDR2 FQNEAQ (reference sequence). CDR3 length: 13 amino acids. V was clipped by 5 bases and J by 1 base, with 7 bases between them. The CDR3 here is CASSPGRTDTQYF. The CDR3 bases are TGTGCCAGCAGCCCGGGCCGCACAGATACGCAGTATTTT.

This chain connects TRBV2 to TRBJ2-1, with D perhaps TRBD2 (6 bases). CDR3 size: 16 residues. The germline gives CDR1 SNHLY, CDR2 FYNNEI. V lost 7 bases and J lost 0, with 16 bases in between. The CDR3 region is CASNELGRGSYNEQFF. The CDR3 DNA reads TGTGCCAGCAACGAACTTGGGCGGGGCTCCTACAATGAGCAGTTCTTC.

CDR3 coding DNA: TGCGCCAGCAGCCAACCGGGACTAGCGGGGACAGATACGCAGTATTTT. Its protein is CASSQPGLAGTDTQYF. The rearrangement links TRBV4-1 to TRBJ2-3; 13 nucleotides match TRBD2. CDR1 MGHRA and CDR2 YSYEKL come from the germline V gene. V dropped 2 bases and J dropped 3; count of bases not matched to a gene: 2. The CDR3 covers 16 residues.

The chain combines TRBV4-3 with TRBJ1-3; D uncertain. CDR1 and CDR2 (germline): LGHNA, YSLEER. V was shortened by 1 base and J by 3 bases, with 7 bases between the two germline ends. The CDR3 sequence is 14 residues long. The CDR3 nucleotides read TGCGCCAGCAGCCAAGTGGGCCTTGGAAACACCATATATTTT. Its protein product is CASSQVGLGNTIYF.

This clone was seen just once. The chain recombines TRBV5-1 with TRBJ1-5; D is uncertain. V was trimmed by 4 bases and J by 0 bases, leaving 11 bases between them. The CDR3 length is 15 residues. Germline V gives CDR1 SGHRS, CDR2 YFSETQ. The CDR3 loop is CASSLNAGSNQPQHF. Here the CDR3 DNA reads TGCGCCAGCAGCCTTAACGCGGGTAGCAATCAGCCCCAGCATTTT.

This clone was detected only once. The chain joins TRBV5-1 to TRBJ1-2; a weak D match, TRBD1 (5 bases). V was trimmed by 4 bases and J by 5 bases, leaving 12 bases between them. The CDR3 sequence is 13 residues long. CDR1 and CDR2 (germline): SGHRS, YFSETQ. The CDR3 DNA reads TGCGCCAGCAGCCCGGTTCGGGGGTATGGCTACACCTTC. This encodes CASSPVRGYGYTF.

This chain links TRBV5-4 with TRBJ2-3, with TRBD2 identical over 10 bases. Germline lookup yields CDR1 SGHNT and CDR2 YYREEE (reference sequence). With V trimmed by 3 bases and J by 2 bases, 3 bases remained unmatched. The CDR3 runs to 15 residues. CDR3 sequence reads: CASSSSGGVTDTQYF. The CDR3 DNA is TGTGCCAGCAGCTCTAGCGGGGGAGTCACAGATACGCAGTATTTT.

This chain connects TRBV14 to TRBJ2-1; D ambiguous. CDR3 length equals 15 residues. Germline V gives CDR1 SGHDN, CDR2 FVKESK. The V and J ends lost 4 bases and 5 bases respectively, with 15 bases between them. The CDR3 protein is CASSPHRAVNNEQFF. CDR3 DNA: TGTGCCAGCAGCCCCCACCGGGCAGTCAACAATGAGCAGTTCTTC.

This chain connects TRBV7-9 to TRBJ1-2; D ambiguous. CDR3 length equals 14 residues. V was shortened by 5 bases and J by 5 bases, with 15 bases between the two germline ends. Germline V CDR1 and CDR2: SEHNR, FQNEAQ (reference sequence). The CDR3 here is CASSMHSLPYGYTF. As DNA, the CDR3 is TGTGCCAGCAGCATGCACAGTCTTCCTTATGGCTACACCTTC.

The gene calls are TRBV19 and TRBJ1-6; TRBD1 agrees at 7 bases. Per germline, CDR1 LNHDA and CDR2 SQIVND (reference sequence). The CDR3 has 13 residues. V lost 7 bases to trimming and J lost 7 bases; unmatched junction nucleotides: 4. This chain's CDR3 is CASTDRLNSPLHF. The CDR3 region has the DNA TGTGCCAGTACGGACAGGTTGAATTCACCCCTCCACTTT.